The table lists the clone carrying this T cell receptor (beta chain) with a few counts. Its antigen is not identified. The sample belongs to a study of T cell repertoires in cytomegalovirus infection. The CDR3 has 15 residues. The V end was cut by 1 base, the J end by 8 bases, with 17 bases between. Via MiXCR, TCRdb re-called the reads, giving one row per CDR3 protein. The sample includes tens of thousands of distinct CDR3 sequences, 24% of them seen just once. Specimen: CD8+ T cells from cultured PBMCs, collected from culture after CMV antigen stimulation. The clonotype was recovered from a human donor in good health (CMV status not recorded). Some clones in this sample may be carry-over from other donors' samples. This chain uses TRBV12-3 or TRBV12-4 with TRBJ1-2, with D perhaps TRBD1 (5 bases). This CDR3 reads CASSLDAGGKEGYTF. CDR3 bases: TGTGCCAGCAGTTTAGACGCTGGGGGGAAGGAGGGCTACACCTTC.